This T cell receptor beta chain stems from a study of blood T cell repertoires in COVID-19. Study information: The origin of the acute and convalescent COVID-19 samples was the United States, Italy and Spain.

As processed by the authors: Reference gene primers were amplified, and this amplification served to estimate nucleated cell counts. TCRdb keeps only in-frame clones here, not all; method: immunoSEQ multiplex PCR. V, J and clone size are taken as reported in that table, and D and trimming were inferred from the DNA itself. The table has about 130,000 clones, approximately 86% seen once; the top ten hold about 2.5%. Grouping used clinical history reported by participants in a survey and questionnaire. The junction had 1 base not matched to a gene; V was cut back by 1 base and J by 5 bases. This CDR3 spans 14 amino acids. Germline values: CDR1 SGHTA, CDR2 FQGNSA.

This clonotype was obtained from a woman aged 45-65 years who had recovered from COVID-19. The gene calls are TRBV7-2 and TRBJ1-4, with 7 bases lining up with TRBD1. The specimen was PBMCs or T cells enriched from blood (not recorded which). The chain's CDR3 is CASSLGRGNEKLFF. The CDR3 DNA reads as TGTGCCAGCAGCTTAGGCAGGGGGAATGAAAAACTGTTTTTT.